Following are 4 T cell receptor beta chains from one sample sequenced in a study of PD-1 blockade in classical Hodgkin lymphoma. The sample's time point: newly diagnosed, previously untreated cHL patient sample. Magnetic negative selection served to purify CD4+ T cells out of PBMCs that had been thawed. Repertoires were generated with immunoSEQ multiplex PCR, while TCRdb's copy carries only in-frame clones and drops some. This table has more than 15,000 clones, 80% to 95% appearing once. The sequencing input was CD4+ T cells from blood. The receptors stem from a human donor with classical Hodgkin lymphoma.

The V gene is TRBV7-3, the J gene TRBJ2-3; no definite D call. CDR3 length equals 13 residues. The V and J ends lost 0 bases and 1 base respectively, with 2 bases between them. Per germline, CDR1 SGHTA and CDR2 FQGTGA. CDR3: CASSLTGTDTQYF. The DNA of the CDR3 is TGTGCCAGCAGCTTAACGGGCACAGATACGCAGTATTTT.

For the CDR3, the DNA is TGTGCCAGCAGCTTGGGCTCAAGGGGAGGAACCTACGAGCAGTACTTC. Amino acid sequence: CASSLGSRGGTYEQYF. This chain links TRBV5-4 with TRBJ2-5, with D possibly matching TRBD2 (6 bases). The DNA end favors TRBJ2-7, so the J call may be wrong. The CDR3 has 16 residues. Looked up from germline, CDR1 is SGHNT and CDR2 is YYREEE (reference sequence).

The chain combines TRBV10-1 with TRBJ1-2, with D possibly TRBD1 on 5 matching bases. The CDR3 spans 13 residues. CDR1 and CDR2 from the germline V gene are WNHNN and SYGVQD (reference sequence). The V gene lost 0 bases and the J gene lost 4 bases, with 6 bases spanning the gap. CDR3 sequence (DNA): TGCGCCAGCAGTGAGTCGAGGGGCTATGGCTACACCTTC. It translates to CASSESRGYGYTF.

The chain recombines TRBV11-3 with TRBJ2-1; D is possibly TRBD1 or TRBD2 (7 bases each). V shed 8 bases and J shed 7 bases, with 21 bases lying between them. Germline V gene sequence: CDR1 SGHNT, CDR2 YENEEA. This CDR3 spans 15 amino acids. This chain's CDR3 is CASAAGRGRKNEQFF. For the CDR3, the DNA is TGTGCCAGCGCCGCGGGGAGGGGGCGCAAGAATGAGCAGTTCTTC.